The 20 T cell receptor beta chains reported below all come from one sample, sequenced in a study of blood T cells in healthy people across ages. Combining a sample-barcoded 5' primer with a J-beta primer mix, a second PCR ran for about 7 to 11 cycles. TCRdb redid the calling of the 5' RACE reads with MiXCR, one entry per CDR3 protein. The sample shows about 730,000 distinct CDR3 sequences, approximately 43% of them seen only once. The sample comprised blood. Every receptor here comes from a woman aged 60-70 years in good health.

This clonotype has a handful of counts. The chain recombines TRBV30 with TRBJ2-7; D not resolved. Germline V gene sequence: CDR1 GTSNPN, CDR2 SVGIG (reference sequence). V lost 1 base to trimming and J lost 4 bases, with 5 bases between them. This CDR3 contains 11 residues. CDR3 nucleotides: TGTGCCTGGAGTGGGGCATACGAGCAGTACTTC. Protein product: CAWSGAYEQYF. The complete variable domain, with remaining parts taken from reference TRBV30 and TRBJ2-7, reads SQTIHQWPATLVQPVGSPLSLECTVEGTSNPNLYWYRQAAGRGLQLLFYSVGIGQISSEVPQNLSASRPQDRQFILSSKKLLLSDSGFYLCAWSGAYEQYFGPGTRLTVT.

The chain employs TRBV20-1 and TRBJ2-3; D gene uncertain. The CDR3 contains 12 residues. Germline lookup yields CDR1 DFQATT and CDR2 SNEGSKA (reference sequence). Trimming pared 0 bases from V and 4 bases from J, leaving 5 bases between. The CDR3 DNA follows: TGCAGTGCTAGAGACATAGCAGATACGCAGTATTTT. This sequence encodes CSARDIADTQYF.

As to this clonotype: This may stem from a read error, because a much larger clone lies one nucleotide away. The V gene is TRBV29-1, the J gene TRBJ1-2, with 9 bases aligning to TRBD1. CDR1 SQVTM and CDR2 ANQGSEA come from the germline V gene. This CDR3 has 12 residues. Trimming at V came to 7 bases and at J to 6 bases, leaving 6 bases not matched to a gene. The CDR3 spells CSGVWDRDGYTF. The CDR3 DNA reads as TGCAGCGGTGTATGGGACAGGGATGGCTACACCTTC.

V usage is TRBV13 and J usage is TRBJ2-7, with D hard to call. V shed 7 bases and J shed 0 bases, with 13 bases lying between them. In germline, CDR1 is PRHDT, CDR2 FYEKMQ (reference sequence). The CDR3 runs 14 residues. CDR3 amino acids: CASTILGSSYEQYF. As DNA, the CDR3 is TGTGCCAGCACCATCCTGGGCAGCTCCTACGAGCAGTACTTC.

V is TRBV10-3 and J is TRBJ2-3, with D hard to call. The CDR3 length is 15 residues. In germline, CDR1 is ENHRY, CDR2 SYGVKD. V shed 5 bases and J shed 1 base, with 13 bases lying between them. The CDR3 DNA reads TGTGCCATCAGTTTCGACCCGCCCCGCACAGATACGCAGTATTTT. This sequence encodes CAISFDPPRTDTQYF.

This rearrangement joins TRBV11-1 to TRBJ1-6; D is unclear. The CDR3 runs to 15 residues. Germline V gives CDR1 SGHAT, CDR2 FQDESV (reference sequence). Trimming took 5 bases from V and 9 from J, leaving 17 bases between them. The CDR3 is CASSRDPASGSPLHF. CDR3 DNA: TGTGCCAGCAGCAGAGATCCGGCTTCGGGTTCACCCCTCCACTTT.

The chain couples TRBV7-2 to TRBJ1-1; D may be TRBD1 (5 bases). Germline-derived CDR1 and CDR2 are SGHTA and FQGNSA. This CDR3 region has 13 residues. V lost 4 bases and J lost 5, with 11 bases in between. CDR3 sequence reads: CASSSDMRTEAFF. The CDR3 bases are TGTGCCAGCAGCTCGGACATGAGGACTGAAGCTTTCTTT.

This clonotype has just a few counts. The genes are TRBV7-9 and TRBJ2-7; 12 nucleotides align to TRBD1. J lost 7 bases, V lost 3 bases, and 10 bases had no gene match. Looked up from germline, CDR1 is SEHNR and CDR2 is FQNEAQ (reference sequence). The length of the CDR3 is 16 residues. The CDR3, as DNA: TGTGCCAGCAGCTTCTACCGGGACAGGGGGCTGAATGAGCAGTACTTC. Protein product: CASSFYRDRGLNEQYF.

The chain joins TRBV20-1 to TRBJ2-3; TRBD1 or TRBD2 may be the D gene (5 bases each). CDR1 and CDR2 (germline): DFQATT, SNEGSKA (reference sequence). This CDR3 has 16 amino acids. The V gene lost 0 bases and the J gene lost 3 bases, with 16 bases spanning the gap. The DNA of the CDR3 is TGCAGTGCTAGAGATGTGGGAGCAGGGCATACAGATACGCAGTATTTT. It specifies CSARDVGAGHTDTQYF.

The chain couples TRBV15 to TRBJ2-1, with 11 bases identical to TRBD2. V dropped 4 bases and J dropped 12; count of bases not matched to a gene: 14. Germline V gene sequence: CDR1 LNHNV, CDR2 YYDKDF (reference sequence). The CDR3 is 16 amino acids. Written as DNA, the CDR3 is TGTGCCACCAGCACCGGGGAAACTAGCGGGAGCCTTGGGCAGTTCTTC. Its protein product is CATSTGETSGSLGQFF. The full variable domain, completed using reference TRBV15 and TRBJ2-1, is DAMVIQNPRYQVTQFGKPVTLSCSQTLNHNVMYWYQQKSSQAPKLLFHYYDKDFNNEADTPDNFQSRRPNTSFCFLDIRSPGLGDTAMYLCATSTGETSGSLGQFFGPGTRLTVL.

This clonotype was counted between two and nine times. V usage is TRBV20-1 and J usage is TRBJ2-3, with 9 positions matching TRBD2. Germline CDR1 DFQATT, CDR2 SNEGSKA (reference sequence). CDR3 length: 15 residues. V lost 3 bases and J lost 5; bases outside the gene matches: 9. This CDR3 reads CSARMSGLAVDTQYF. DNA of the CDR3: TGCAGTGCTAGGATGTCGGGACTAGCAGTAGATACGCAGTATTTT.

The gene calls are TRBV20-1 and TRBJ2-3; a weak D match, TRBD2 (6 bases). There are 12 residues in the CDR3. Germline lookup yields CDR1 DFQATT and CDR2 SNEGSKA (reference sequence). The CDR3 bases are TGCAGGAGAGCTAGCGGCACAGATACGCAGTATTTT. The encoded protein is CRRASGTDTQYF.

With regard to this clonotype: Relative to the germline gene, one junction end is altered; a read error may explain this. CDR3 protein: CTSSTPTGTEADTQYF. The CDR3 DNA reads as TGCACCAGCAGCACTCCAACGGGGACCGAAGCAGATACGCAGTATTTT. This chain links TRBV5-1 with TRBJ2-3, with D perhaps being TRBD1 or TRBD2 (5 bases each). The CDR3 totals 16 residues. The V gene's germline CDR1 is SGHRS and CDR2 YFSETQ.

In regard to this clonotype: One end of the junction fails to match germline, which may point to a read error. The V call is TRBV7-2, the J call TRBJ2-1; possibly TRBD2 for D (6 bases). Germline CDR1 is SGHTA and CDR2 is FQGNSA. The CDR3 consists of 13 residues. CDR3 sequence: CASSSGLYSEQFF. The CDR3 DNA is TGTGCCAGCAGCTCGGGACTCTACAGTGAGCAGTTCTTC.

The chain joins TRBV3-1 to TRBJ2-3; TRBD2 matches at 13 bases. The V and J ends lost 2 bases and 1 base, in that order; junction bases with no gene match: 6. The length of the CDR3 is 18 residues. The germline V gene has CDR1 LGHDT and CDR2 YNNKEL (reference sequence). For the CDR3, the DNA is TGTGCCAGCAGCCAACTCGGGACTAGCGGGAAGCGCACAGATACGCAGTATTTT. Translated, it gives CASSQLGTSGKRTDTQYF.

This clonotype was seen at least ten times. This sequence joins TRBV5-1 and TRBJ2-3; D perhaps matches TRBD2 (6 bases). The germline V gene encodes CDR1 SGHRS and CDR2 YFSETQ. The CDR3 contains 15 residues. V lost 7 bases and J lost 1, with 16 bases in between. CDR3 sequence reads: CASGPTGVGTDTQYF. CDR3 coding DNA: TGCGCCAGCGGACCCACGGGAGTGGGCACAGATACGCAGTATTTT.

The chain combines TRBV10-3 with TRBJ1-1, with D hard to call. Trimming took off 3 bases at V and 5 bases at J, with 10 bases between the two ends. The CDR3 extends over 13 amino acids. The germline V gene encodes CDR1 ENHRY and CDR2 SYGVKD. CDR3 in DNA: TGTGCCATCAGTGACCTCCGTTTTACTGAAGCTTTCTTT. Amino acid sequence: CAISDLRFTEAFF.

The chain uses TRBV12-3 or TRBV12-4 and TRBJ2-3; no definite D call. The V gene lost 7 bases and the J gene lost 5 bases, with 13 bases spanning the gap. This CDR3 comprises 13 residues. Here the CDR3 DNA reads TGTGCCAGCAAGTCGGGTCCGGAAGATACGCAGTATTTT. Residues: CASKSGPEDTQYF.

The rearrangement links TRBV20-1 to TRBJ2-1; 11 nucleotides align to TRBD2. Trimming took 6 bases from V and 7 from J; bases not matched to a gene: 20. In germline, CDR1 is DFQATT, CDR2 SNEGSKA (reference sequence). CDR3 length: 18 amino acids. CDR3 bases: TGCAGTGCAAGACGACTAGCGGGGATTCTTGACCGGGGGAATGAGCAGTTCTTC. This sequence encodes CSARRLAGILDRGNEQFF.

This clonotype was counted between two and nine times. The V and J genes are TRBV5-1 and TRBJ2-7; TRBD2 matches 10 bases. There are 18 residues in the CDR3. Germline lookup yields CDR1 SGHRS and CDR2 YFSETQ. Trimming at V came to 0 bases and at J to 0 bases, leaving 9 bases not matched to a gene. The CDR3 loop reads CASSLASASGSTSYEQYF. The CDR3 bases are TGCGCCAGCAGCTTGGCCTCGGCTAGCGGGAGTACCTCCTACGAGCAGTACTTC. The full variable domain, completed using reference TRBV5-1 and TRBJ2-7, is KAGVTQTPRYLIKTRGQQVTLSCSPISGHRSVSWYQQTPGQGLQFLFEYFSETQRNKGNFPGRFSGRQFSNSRSEMNVSTLELGDSALYLCASSLASASGSTSYEQYFGPGTRLTVT.